A selection of T cell receptor beta chains follows, all from one sample in a study of T cells after posttransplantation cyclophosphamide. Assay: immunoSEQ multiplex PCR; the TCRdb copy retains only in-frame clones and omits some. The sample holds about 25,000 clones, and no clone turns up only once. The sample consisted of PBMCs. Receptor source: a man aged 50 to 59 in good health, CMV-negative, and a related stem cell transplant donor. CDR3s include the opening cysteine and the closing phenylalanine or tryptophan. A D gene is named only where the DNA matches it firmly. Expanded clones are given a class, and other clones once, few, many or no size at all.

>many|TRBJ1-1|TRBV6-5|NA
TGTGCCAGCAGTTCCACACAATACACTGAAGCTTTCTTT
CASSSTQYTEAFF
>many|TRBJ2-6|TRBV7-3|NA
TGTGCCAGCAGCTTAGGGCTTAGCTCTGGGGCCAACGTCCTGACTTTC
CASSLGLSSGANVLTF
>many|TRBJ2-1|TRBV9|TRBD2
TGTGCCAGCAGCGTAGAAGGGCAGCGGGGCTCCTACAATGAGCAGTTCTTC
CASSVEGQRGSYNEQFF
>many|TRBJ1-1|TRBV10-3|NA
TGTGCCATCAGTGAGTCGAATTTTCAGGGAAGCATGAACACTGAAGCTTTCTTT
CAISESNFQGSMNTEAFF
>many|TRBJ1-5|TRBV6-1|NA
TGTGCCAGTCTTGTCTCTCCCTTTCGGCCCCAGCATTTT
CASLVSPFRPQHF
>many|TRBJ1-1|TRBV7-9|NA
TGTGCCAGCAGCTTATCGGGTAGTGGGGGCGCTGAAGCTTTCTTT
CASSLSGSGGAEAFF
>many|TRBJ1-1|TRBV11-2|NA
TGTGCCAGCAGCTTACCGGTTATGAACACTGAAGCTTTCTTT
CASSLPVMNTEAFF
>many|TRBJ2-7|TRBV2|TRBD2
TGTGCCAGTGCTCTCGGGACTACCCATTTCGACGAGCAGTACTTC
CASALGTTHFDEQYF
>many|TRBJ2-1|TRBV4-1|TRBD1
TGCGCCAGCAGCCTCAGGGGGACAACCAATGAGCAGTTCTTC
CASSLRGTTNEQFF
>NA|TRBJ2-7|TRBV5-6|NA
TGTGCCAGCAGCTCGCTGGACCCCGGGAAGAACTACGAGCAGTACTTC
CASSSLDPGKNYEQYF
>many|TRBJ2-3|TRBV11-3|NA
TGTGCCAGCAGCTTAGCGGGAGAGTACACAGATACGCAGTATTTT
CASSLAGEYTDTQYF
>many|TRBJ1-2|TRBV5-1|TRBD1
TGCGCCAGCAGCCTGAGTGGATGGACAGGGCGGTATGGCTACACCTTC
CASSLSGWTGRYGYTF
>many|TRBJ2-1|TRBV27|NA
TGTGCCAGCAGTTTATCCTGGGGGGCCTACAATGAGCAGTTCTTC
CASSLSWGAYNEQFF
>many|TRBJ2-5|TRBV5-1|TRBD2
TGCGCCAGCAGCTCAGGGACTAGAAGACAAGAGACCCAGTACTTC
CASSSGTRRQETQYF
>many|TRBJ1-1|TRBV2|TRBD1
TGTGCCAGCAGTGAGGGGACAGGGCCGGCTGAAGCTTTCTTT
CASSEGTGPAEAFF
>many|TRBJ2-1|TRBV5-4|NA
TGTGCCAGCAGCTCCCTCAATGAGCAGTTCTTC
CASSSLNEQFF
>many|TRBJ2-7|TRBV9|NA
TGTGCCAGCAGCGTAGGTGGAGACAGAACCCCCTACGAGCAGTACTTC
CASSVGGDRTPYEQYF
>many|TRBJ2-5|TRBV14|NA
TGTGCCAGCAGCCCTACAGGGTCCCAAGAGACCCAGTACTTC
CASSPTGSQETQYF
>many|TRBJ1-2|TRBV18|NA
TGTGCCAGCTCATCGGAGGCCCGCGCCTATGGCTACACCTTC
CASSSEARAYGYTF
>many|TRBJ2-7|TRBV4-2|NA
TGTGCCAGCAGCCCCTCCGTTGGAGCGAACTACGAGCAGTACTTC
CASSPSVGANYEQYF
>many|TRBJ1-5|TRBV19|TRBD1
TGTGCCAGTAGTACGACAGGGGACAATCAGCCCCAGCATTTT
CASSTTGDNQPQHF
>many|TRBJ1-6|TRBV2|TRBD1
TGTGCCAGCAGTGATTGGACAGGGTCTTTGGCCCTCCACTTT
CASSDWTGSLALHF
>many|TRBJ2-3|TRBV5-4|TRBD1
TGTGCCAGCAGCTCGGGACAGGGTAGGACAGATACGCAGTATTTT
CASSSGQGRTDTQYF
>NA|TRBJ2-7|TRBV10-3|TRBD1
TGTGCCATCAGTGGGTCGGGCCGGGACAGGGGCTCCTACGAGCAGTACTTC
CAISGSGRDRGSYEQYF
>few|TRBJ1-1|TRBV6-5|TRBD1
TGTGCCAGCAGGGAACAGGGGCAGCGGACTGAAGCTTTCTTT
CASREQGQRTEAFF
>many|TRBJ2-3|TRBV11-2|TRBD2
TGTGCCAGCAGCCTGAGGTGGACTAGCGGGAGGACAACAGATACGCAGTATTTT
CASSLRWTSGRTTDTQYF
>many|TRBJ2-1|TRBV7-7|TRBD2
TGTGCCAGCAGCTCCGGGACTAGCGGGACATACAATGAGCAGTTCTTC
CASSSGTSGTYNEQFF
>many|TRBJ2-3|TRBV6-4|NA
TGTGCCAGCAGTGACACGGGGACTGGCACAGATACGCAGTATTTT
CASSDTGTGTDTQYF
>many|TRBJ2-5|TRBV7-6|NA
TGTGCCAGCAGCCGGACGTCGGGGCAAGAGACCCAGTACTTC
CASSRTSGQETQYF
>many|TRBJ1-3|TRBV6-5|TRBD1
TGTGCCAGCAGAAGGGGGCTTGGAGGAAACACCATATATTTT
CASRRGLGGNTIYF
>many|TRBJ2-5|TRBV15|NA
TGTGCCACCAGCAGAGAATCGGGTAGCAGCCGAGAGACCCAGTACTTC
CATSRESGSSRETQYF
>NA|TRBJ1-6|TRBV13|NA
TGTGCCAGCAGCTTATTCCGGACCGGGGATTCACCCCTCCACTTT
CASSLFRTGDSPLHF
>many|TRBJ1-6|TRBV5-1|TRBD1
TGCGCCAGCAGCCCGGGACAGGGGTTGAGTTCACCCCTCCACTTT
CASSPGQGLSSPLHF
>many|TRBJ2-7|TRBV7-9|NA
TGTGCCAGCAGCTTAGACACACGCTACGAGCAGTACTTC
CASSLDTRYEQYF
>many|TRBJ1-1|TRBV9|TRBD1
TGTGCCAGCAGCCCGGGACAGGGTGAAGCTTTCTTT
CASSPGQGEAFF
>many|TRBJ2-3|TRBV19|TRBD2
TGTGCCAGTGACGTGGGTAGCGGGATGGATACGCAGTATTTT
CASDVGSGMDTQYF
>many|TRBJ2-3|TRBV7-9|TRBD1
TGTGCCAGCAGCCCCGGACAGGGCGAGCAGTATTTT
CASSPGQGEQYF
>many|TRBJ2-2|TRBV27|NA
TGTGCCAGCAGTCGTGCCGGGACTGCGAACACCGGGGAGCTGTTTTTT
CASSRAGTANTGELFF
>many|TRBJ2-3|TRBV2|NA
TGTGCCAGCAGTCCACGCCGATTAGTACCCTCGGGCACAGATACGCAGTATTTT
CASSPRRLVPSGTDTQYF
>many|TRBJ2-1|TRBV19|TRBD2
TGTGCCAGTAGTATTGCTAGCGGGACAACCTACAATGAGCAGTTCTTC
CASSIASGTTYNEQFF
>many|TRBJ2-7|TRBV12-5|TRBD1
TGTGCTAGTGCGAACGCCCCCGACAGGGTCGGGTCCTACGAGCAGTACTTC
CASANAPDRVGSYEQYF
>many|TRBJ1-4|TRBV2|NA
TGTGCCAGCAGTGACAGGCGTTCAACTAATGAAAAACTGTTTTTT
CASSDRRSTNEKLFF
>many|TRBJ2-1|TRBV28|NA
TGTGCCAGCAGTTTATGGGACACCTACAATGAGCAGTTCTTC
CASSLWDTYNEQFF
>many|TRBJ2-5|TRBV9|TRBD2
TGTGCCAGCAGCCCGCGACTAGCGGGGACCCAAGAGACCCAGTACTTC
CASSPRLAGTQETQYF